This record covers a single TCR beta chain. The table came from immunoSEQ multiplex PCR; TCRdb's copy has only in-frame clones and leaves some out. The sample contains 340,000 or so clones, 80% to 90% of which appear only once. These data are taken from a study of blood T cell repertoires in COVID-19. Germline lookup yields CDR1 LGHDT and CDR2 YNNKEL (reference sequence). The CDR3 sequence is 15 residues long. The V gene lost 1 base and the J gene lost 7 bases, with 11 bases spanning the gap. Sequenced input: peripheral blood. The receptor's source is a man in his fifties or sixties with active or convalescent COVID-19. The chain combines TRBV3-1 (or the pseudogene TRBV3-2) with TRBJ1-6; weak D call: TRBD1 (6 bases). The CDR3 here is CASSQGRGWNSPLHF. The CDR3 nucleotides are TGTGCCAGCAGCCAAGGCAGGGGATGGAATTCACCCCTCCACTTT.